Listed below are T cell receptor beta chains from one sample, sequenced in a study of regulatory and conventional T cells in RAG deficiency. Libraries were prepared by immunoSEQ multiplex PCR; TCRdb keeps only in-frame clonotypes and omits some of them. The data contain 45,000 to 50,000 clones, 85% to 90% of them singletons. Another study also made use of these data, one on regulatory T cells.

Sequencing was done on a sample of CD4+ effector T cells sorted from blood. These receptors were taken from a human donor in good health. Each CDR3 is given with its conserved first and last residue. Each record gives: V gene, D gene, CDR3 protein. D genes are given only for firm matches.

v_call: TRBV27; d_call: TRBD1; cdr3_aa: CASNRQGPNTEAFF
v_call: TRBV7-3; d_call: -; cdr3_aa: CASSSPVERETQYF
v_call: TRBV9; d_call: TRBD2; cdr3_aa: CASSQGQRGGHRSTDTQYF
v_call: TRBV28; d_call: -; cdr3_aa: CASSRSSSGNTIYF
v_call: TRBV7-9; d_call: TRBD1; cdr3_aa: CASSLASGQGGNTIYF
v_call: TRBV14; d_call: -; cdr3_aa: CASSPYNLGSYNEQFF
v_call: TRBV18; d_call: TRBD1; cdr3_aa: CASSLRRDSSSYEQYF
v_call: TRBV13; d_call: -; cdr3_aa: CASSRGHITDTQYF
v_call: TRBV18; d_call: TRBD1; cdr3_aa: CASSPNWGFKQGDTEAFF
v_call: TRBV5-1; d_call: -; cdr3_aa: CASSINNEQFF
v_call: TRBV25-1; d_call: -; cdr3_aa: CASSELVQSNTEAFF
v_call: TRBV25-1; d_call: -; cdr3_aa: CASSAQGTGANVLTF
v_call: TRBV15; d_call: TRBD1; cdr3_aa: CATSTGQNQETQYF
v_call: TRBV27; d_call: -; cdr3_aa: CASSTGTFSYEQYF
v_call: TRBV9; d_call: TRBD2; cdr3_aa: CASSVTTSGSSYNEQFF
v_call: TRBV9; d_call: -; cdr3_aa: CASSVAGEGRSRETQYF
v_call: TRBV30; d_call: -; cdr3_aa: CAWSPRNEQFF
v_call: TRBV5-1; d_call: -; cdr3_aa: CASLGPGQEEQFF
v_call: TRBV13; d_call: -; cdr3_aa: CASSLSQDAREKLFF
v_call: TRBV6-1; d_call: TRBD2; cdr3_aa: CASIIEAGGGETQYF
v_call: TRBV6-5; d_call: TRBD1; cdr3_aa: CASSQQGGNQPQHF
v_call: TRBV7-9; d_call: -; cdr3_aa: CASSLREDTEAFF
v_call: TRBV7-2; d_call: -; cdr3_aa: CASSLRWGLSTDTQYF
v_call: TRBV15; d_call: -; cdr3_aa: CATSRDLKGDYGYTF
v_call: TRBV11-1; d_call: TRBD2; cdr3_aa: CASSTQPAGLVGNEQFF
v_call: TRBV11-2; d_call: TRBD1; cdr3_aa: CASSPQTGVAFF
v_call: TRBV2; d_call: -; cdr3_aa: CASRSKVTSYNEQFF
v_call: TRBV5-1; d_call: -; cdr3_aa: CASVPEDSKGTDTQYF
v_call: TRBV7-2; d_call: TRBD2; cdr3_aa: CASSLRKRGGNTDTQYF
v_call: TRBV18; d_call: -; cdr3_aa: CASSAGQNTEAFF
v_call: TRBV20-1; d_call: -; cdr3_aa: CSAVAVETQYF
v_call: TRBV27; d_call: -; cdr3_aa: CASRRRDIWDNEQFF
v_call: TRBV27; d_call: -; cdr3_aa: CASSFGRGGSYEQYF
v_call: TRBV19; d_call: -; cdr3_aa: CASTMSGGGNYGYTF
v_call: TRBV28; d_call: -; cdr3_aa: CASSFKGAYEQYF
v_call: TRBV6-1; d_call: TRBD2; cdr3_aa: CASGEGKYEQYF
v_call: TRBV7-9; d_call: TRBD1; cdr3_aa: CASSASGGVYEQYF
v_call: TRBV7-2; d_call: -; cdr3_aa: CASSLGRGAGNTIYF
v_call: TRBV5-4; d_call: -; cdr3_aa: CASSSTPGATNQPQHF
v_call: TRBV6-6; d_call: -; cdr3_aa: CASSDLGEQYF
v_call: TRBV14; d_call: -; cdr3_aa: CASSQVNEAFF
v_call: TRBV25-1; d_call: TRBD1; cdr3_aa: CASHRQGKLFF
v_call: TRBV7-6; d_call: -; cdr3_aa: CASSPTGTNEKLFF
v_call: TRBV5-1; d_call: TRBD2; cdr3_aa: CASSRTSGAYNEQFF
v_call: TRBV9; d_call: -; cdr3_aa: CASSVADTGELFF
v_call: TRBV6-1; d_call: -; cdr3_aa: CASSEGWSSYGYTF
v_call: TRBV19; d_call: -; cdr3_aa: CASSQRTDSNQPQHF
v_call: TRBV6-5; d_call: -; cdr3_aa: CASSRTVAKNIQYF
v_call: TRBV7-8; d_call: -; cdr3_aa: CASSLGSVRSNQPQHF